This TCR beta chain was captured in a study of blood T cell repertoires in COVID-19. Study-wide background: Whether acute or convalescent, the COVID-19 samples came from the United States, Italy and Spain. From T cells, B-cell-depleted T cells, or PBMCs came the material, which was cDNA or gDNA.

The CDR3 length is 15 residues. Trimming cost V 0 bases and J 7 bases, with 15 bases left between them. Germline CDR1 and CDR2: SGDLS and YYNGEE. As handled by the study authors: Amplifying reference gene primers gave estimates of nucleated cell counts. Here immunoSEQ multiplex PCR was the method, and the copy in TCRdb shows in-frame clones only, minus some. D and trimming come from the DNA, and the V and J calls and clone size come from that table. In the table there are hundreds of thousands of clones, more than 75% of which are singletons. The material sequenced was peripheral blood. The chain is built from TRBV9 and TRBJ2-3; a weak D match, TRBD2 (5 bases). The receptor's source is a woman under 30 who had recovered from COVID-19. In nucleotides, the CDR3 is TGTGCCAGCAGCGTAGGTCTGGGTGGGAGCTATACGCAGTATTTT. It is translated as CASSVGLGGSYTQYF.